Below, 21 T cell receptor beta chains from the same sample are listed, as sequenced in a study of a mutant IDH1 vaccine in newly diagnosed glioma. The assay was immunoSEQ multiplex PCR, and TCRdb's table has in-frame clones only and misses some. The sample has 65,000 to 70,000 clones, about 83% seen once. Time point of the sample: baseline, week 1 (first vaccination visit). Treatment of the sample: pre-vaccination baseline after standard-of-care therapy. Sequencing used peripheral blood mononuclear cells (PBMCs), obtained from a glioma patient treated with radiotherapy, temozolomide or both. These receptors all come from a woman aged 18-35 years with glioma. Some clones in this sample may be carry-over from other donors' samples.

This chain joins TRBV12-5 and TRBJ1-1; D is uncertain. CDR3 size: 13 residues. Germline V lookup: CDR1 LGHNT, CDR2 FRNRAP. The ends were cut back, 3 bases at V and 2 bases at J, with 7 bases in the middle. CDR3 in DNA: TGTGCTAGTGGTTTAAACGCTAACACTGAAGCTTTCTTT. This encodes CASGLNANTEAFF.

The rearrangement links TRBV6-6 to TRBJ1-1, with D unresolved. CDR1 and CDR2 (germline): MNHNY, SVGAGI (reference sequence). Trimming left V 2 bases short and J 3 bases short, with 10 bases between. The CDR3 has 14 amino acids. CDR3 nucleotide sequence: TGTGCCAGCAGTTACACCGGTGGTGACACTGAAGCTTTCTTT. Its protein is CASSYTGGDTEAFF.

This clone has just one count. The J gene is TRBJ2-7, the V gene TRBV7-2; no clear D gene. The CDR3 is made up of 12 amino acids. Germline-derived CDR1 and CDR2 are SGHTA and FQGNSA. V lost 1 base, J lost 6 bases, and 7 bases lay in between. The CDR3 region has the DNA TGTGCCAGCAGCTTAGAAGTAGGCGAGCAGTACTTC. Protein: CASSLEVGEQYF.

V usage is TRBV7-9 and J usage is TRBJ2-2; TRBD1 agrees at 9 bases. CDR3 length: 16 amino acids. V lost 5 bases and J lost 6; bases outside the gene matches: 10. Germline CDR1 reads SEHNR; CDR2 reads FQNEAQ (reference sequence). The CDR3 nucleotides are TGTGCCAGCAGCGTTATCTCCGGGACAGGGCCCGGGGAGCTGTTTTTT. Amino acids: CASSVISGTGPGELFF.

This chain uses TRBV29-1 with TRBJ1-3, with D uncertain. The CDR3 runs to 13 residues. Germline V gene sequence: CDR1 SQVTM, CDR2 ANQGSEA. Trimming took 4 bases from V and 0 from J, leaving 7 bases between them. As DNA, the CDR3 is TGCAGCGTTGTTGTCCTCTCTGGAAACACCATATATTTT. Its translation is CSVVVLSGNTIYF.

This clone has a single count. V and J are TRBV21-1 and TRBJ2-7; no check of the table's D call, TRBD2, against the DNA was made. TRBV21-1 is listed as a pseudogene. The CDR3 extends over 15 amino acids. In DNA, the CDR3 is TGTGCCAGCAGCGGACCGGGACTAGCGGGAGGGCGGGGATACTTC. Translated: CASSGPGLAGGRGYF.

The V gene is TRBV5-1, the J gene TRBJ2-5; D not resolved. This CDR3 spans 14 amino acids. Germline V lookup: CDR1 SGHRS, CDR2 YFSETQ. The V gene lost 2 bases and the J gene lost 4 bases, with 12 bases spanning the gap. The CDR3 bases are TGCGCCAGCAGCTTTGATCGGGCCGGAGAGACCCAGTACTTC. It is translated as CASSFDRAGETQYF. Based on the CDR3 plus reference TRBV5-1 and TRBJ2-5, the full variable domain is KAGVTQTPRYLIKTRGQQVTLSCSPISGHRSVSWYQQTPGQGLQFLFEYFSETQRNKGNFPGRFSGRQFSNSRSEMNVSTLELGDSALYLCASSFDRAGETQYFGPGTRLLVL.

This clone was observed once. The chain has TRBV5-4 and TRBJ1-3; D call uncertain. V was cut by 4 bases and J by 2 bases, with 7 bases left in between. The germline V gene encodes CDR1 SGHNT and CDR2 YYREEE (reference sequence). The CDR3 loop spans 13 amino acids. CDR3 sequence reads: CASSVWAGNTIYF. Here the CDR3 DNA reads TGTGCCAGCAGCGTTTGGGCTGGAAACACCATATATTTT.

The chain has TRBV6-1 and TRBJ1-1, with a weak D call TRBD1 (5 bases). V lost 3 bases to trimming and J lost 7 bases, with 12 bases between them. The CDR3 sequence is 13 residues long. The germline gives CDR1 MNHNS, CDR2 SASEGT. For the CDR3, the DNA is TGTGCCAGCAGTGAGGGGGGGACCGTTGAAGCTTTCTTT. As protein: CASSEGGTVEAFF.

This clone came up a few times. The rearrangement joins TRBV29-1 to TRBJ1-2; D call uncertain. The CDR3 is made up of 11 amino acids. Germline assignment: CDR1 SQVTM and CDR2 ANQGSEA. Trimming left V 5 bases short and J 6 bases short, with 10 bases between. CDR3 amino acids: CSVMILDGYTF. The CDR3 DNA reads TGCAGCGTTATGATTCTCGATGGCTACACCTTC.

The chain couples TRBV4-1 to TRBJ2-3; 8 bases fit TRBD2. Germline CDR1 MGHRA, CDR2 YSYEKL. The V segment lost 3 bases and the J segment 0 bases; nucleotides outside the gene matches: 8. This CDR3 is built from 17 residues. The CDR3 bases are TGCGCCAGCAGCCAGGTTACGGGGGGGGCAAGCACAGATACGCAGTATTTT. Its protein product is CASSQVTGGASTDTQYF.

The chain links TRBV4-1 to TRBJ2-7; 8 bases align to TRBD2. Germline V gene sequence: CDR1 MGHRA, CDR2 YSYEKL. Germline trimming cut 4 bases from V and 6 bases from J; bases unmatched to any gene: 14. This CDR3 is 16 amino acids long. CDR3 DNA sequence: TGCGCCAGCAGCCGGATGGGGGGACTAGAGGGCGGCGAGCAGTACTTC. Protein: CASSRMGGLEGGEQYF.

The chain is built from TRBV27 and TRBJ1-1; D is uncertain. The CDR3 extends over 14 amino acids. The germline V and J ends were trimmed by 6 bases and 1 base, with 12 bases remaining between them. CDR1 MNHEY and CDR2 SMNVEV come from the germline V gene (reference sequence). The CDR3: CASSLMPENTEAFF. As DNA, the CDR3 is TGTGCCAGCAGCCTTATGCCAGAGAACACTGAAGCTTTCTTT.

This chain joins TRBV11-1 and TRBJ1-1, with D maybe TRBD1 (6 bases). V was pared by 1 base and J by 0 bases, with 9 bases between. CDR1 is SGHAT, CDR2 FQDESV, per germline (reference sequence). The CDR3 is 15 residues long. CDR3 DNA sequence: TGTGCCAGCAGCTTAGAAGGGGGGATGAACACTGAAGCTTTCTTT. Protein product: CASSLEGGMNTEAFF.

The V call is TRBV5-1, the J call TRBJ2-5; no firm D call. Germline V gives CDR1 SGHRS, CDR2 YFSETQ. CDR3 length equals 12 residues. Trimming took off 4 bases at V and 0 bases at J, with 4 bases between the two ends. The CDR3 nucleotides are TGCGCCAGCAGCCTGTACCAAGAGACCCAGTACTTC. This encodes CASSLYQETQYF.

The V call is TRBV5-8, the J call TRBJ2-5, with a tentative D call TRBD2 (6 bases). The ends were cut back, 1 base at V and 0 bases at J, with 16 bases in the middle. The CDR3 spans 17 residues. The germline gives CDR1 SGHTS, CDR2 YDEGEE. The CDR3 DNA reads TGTGCCAGCAGCTTGAGTAGGAGGGTAAAGGACCAAGAGACCCAGTACTTC. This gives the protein CASSLSRRVKDQETQYF.

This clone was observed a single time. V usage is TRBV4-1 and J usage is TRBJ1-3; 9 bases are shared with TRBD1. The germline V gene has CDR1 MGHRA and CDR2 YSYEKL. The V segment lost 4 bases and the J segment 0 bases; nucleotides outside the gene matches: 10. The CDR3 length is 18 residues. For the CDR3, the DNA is TGCGCCAGCAGCCGACAGGGACAGGGCGATTCCTCTGGAAACACCATATATTTT. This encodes CASSRQGQGDSSGNTIYF.

As DNA, the CDR3 is TGTGCCAGCAGCTTGGGCAGAGCGGACGGGGAGCTGTTTTTT. This sequence encodes CASSLGRADGELFF. The J gene is TRBJ2-2, the V gene TRBV7-2, with TRBD2 as a possible D gene (5 bases). Trimming cost V 3 bases and J 7 bases, with 12 bases left between them. CDR1 is SGHTA and CDR2 is FQGNSA in the germline V gene. CDR3 length: 14 residues.

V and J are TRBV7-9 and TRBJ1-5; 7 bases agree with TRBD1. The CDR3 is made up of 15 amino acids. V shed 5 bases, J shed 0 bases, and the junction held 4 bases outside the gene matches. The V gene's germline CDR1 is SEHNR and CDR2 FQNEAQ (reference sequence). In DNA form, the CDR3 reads TGTGCCAGCAGCAACCGGGACAGTAGCAATCAGCCCCAGCATTTT. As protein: CASSNRDSSNQPQHF.

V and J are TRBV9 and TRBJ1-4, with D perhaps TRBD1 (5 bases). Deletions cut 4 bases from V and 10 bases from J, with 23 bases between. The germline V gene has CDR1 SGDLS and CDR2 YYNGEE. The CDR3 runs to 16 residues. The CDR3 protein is CASSPPSPGPEGKLFF. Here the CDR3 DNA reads TGTGCCAGCAGCCCTCCCTCACCGGGACCCGAGGGAAAACTGTTTTTT.

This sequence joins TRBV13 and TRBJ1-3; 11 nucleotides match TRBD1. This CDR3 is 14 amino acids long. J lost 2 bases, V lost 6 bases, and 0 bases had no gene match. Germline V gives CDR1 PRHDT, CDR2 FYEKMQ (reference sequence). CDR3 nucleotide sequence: TGTGCCAGCAGGGACAGGGGGCCTGGAAACACCATATATTTT. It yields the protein CASRDRGPGNTIYF.